This is a list of T cell receptor beta chains from one sample in a study of T cells in Graves' hyperthyroidism and ophthalmopathy. In TCRdb, the multiplex PCR reads were re-called with MiXCR into one record per CDR3 protein. This table has a few hundred thousand distinct CDR3 sequences, 15% to 19% appearing once. Sequenced: blood. The receptor source for this set is a woman aged 25-40 years with Graves' hyperthyroidism. The CDR3 runs from the conserved cysteine through the conserved F or W. Each record gives: clone size, CDR3 length, J gene, D gene, V gene, CDR3 protein, CDR3 DNA. D genes are given only for firm matches. Only part of the rows carry a size: once, few, many, or a class if the clone is expanded.

clone_size: few; cdr3_length: 17; j_call: TRBJ2-1; d_call: TRBD2; v_call: TRBV19; cdr3_aa: CASSIELGLAGANEQFF; cdr3_nt: TGTGCCAGTAGTATAGAGCTGGGACTAGCGGGAGCCAATGAGCAGTTCTTC
clone_size: many; cdr3_length: 12; j_call: TRBJ1-1; d_call: NA; v_call: TRBV6-1; cdr3_aa: CASRETGTEAFF; cdr3_nt: TGTGCCAGCAGAGAGACGGGGACTGAAGCTTTCTTT
clone_size: NA; cdr3_length: 15; j_call: TRBJ1-4; d_call: NA; v_call: TRBV10-1; cdr3_aa: CASSESTGLNEKLFF; cdr3_nt: TGCGCCAGCAGTGAGTCGACGGGGCTCAATGAAAAACTGTTTTTT
clone_size: few; cdr3_length: 16; j_call: TRBJ2-7; d_call: TRBD2; v_call: TRBV11-2; cdr3_aa: CASSLDWSSGYYEQYF; cdr3_nt: TGTGCCAGCAGCTTAGATTGGTCTAGCGGCTACTACGAGCAGTACTTC
clone_size: many; cdr3_length: 14; j_call: TRBJ2-7; d_call: NA; v_call: TRBV3-1; cdr3_aa: CASSPQGFFYEQYF; cdr3_nt: TGTGCCAGCAGCCCCCAGGGTTTTTTCTACGAGCAGTACTTC
clone_size: many; cdr3_length: 15; j_call: TRBJ2-7; d_call: TRBD2; v_call: TRBV11-3; cdr3_aa: CASSLGGGLAYEQYF; cdr3_nt: TGTGCCAGCAGCTTAGGAGGTGGACTAGCCTACGAGCAGTACTTC
clone_size: many; cdr3_length: 12; j_call: TRBJ1-1; d_call: NA; v_call: TRBV5-8; cdr3_aa: CASSVGGAEAFF; cdr3_nt: TGTGCCAGCAGCGTTGGGGGGGCTGAAGCTTTCTTT
clone_size: few; cdr3_length: 13; j_call: TRBJ1-2; d_call: TRBD1; v_call: TRBV28; cdr3_aa: CASRMGQNYGYTF; cdr3_nt: TGTGCCAGCAGGATGGGACAGAACTATGGCTACACCTTC
clone_size: many; cdr3_length: 16; j_call: TRBJ2-2; d_call: TRBD2; v_call: TRBV7-2; cdr3_aa: CASSSTGTTSGGELFF; cdr3_nt: TGTGCCAGCAGCTCGACCGGGACTACAAGCGGGGGGGAGCTGTTTTTT
clone_size: NA; cdr3_length: 13; j_call: TRBJ1-4; d_call: NA; v_call: TRBV20-1; cdr3_aa: CSAPLRVGEKLFF; cdr3_nt: TGCAGTGCCCCTTTGAGGGTCGGGGAAAAACTGTTTTTT
clone_size: NA; cdr3_length: 14; j_call: TRBJ2-7; d_call: TRBD2; v_call: TRBV20-1; cdr3_aa: CSASGGLSPYEQYF; cdr3_nt: TGCAGTGCTAGCGGGGGACTATCTCCCTACGAGCAGTACTTC
clone_size: many; cdr3_length: 15; j_call: TRBJ1-6; d_call: NA; v_call: TRBV2; cdr3_aa: CASSTSGQSSSPLHF; cdr3_nt: NA
clone_size: NA; cdr3_length: 15; j_call: TRBJ2-2; d_call: NA; v_call: TRBV7-9; cdr3_aa: CASSFLLRNTGELFF; cdr3_nt: TGTGCCAGCAGCTTTCTTCTCCGTAACACCGGGGAGCTGTTTTTT
clone_size: many; cdr3_length: 13; j_call: TRBJ2-7; d_call: NA; v_call: TRBV20-1; cdr3_aa: CSASGAEPYEQYF; cdr3_nt: TGCAGTGCTAGTGGAGCGGAGCCATACGAGCAGTACTTC
clone_size: NA; cdr3_length: 12; j_call: TRBJ2-7; d_call: NA; v_call: TRBV20-1; cdr3_aa: CSARPGGYEQYF; cdr3_nt: TGCAGTGCTAGACCCGGGGGCTACGAGCAGTACTTC
clone_size: NA; cdr3_length: 15; j_call: TRBJ2-7; d_call: TRBD2; v_call: TRBV3-1; cdr3_aa: CASSRSGTSGYEQYF; cdr3_nt: TGTGCCAGCAGCCGCTCCGGGACTAGCGGCTACGAGCAGTACTTC
clone_size: many; cdr3_length: 11; j_call: TRBJ2-3; d_call: NA; v_call: TRBV7-2; cdr3_aa: CASSFTDTQYF; cdr3_nt: TGTGCCAGCAGCTTCACAGATACGCAGTATTTT
clone_size: few; cdr3_length: 15; j_call: TRBJ1-4; d_call: NA; v_call: TRBV5-1; cdr3_aa: CASSSSPRGFEKLFF; cdr3_nt: TGCGCCAGCAGCTCGAGCCCCAGAGGATTCGAAAAACTGTTTTTT
clone_size: many; cdr3_length: 14; j_call: TRBJ1-2; d_call: TRBD1; v_call: TRBV13; cdr3_aa: CASSIGGTYYGYTF; cdr3_nt: TGTGCCAGCAGCATAGGGGGCACCTACTATGGCTACACCTTC